The 4 T cell receptor beta chains listed next were all sequenced from one sample in a study of blood T cell repertoires in COVID-19. Sequencing was performed with immunoSEQ multiplex PCR; in TCRdb, only in-frame clones are kept and a portion is missing. The sample yields about 210,000 clones, around 81% seen once. The source material was PBMCs or T cells enriched from blood (not recorded which). These receptors came from a woman between 50 and 59 years old with acute COVID-19.

The chain is built from TRBV27 and TRBJ2-1, with D possibly matching TRBD2 (7 bases). Germline lookup yields CDR1 MNHEY and CDR2 SMNVEV (reference sequence). The CDR3 is 17 amino acids. V was clipped by 8 bases and J by 0 bases, with 20 bases between them. CDR3 in amino acids: CASVSLRGGGSYNEQFF. DNA for the CDR3: TGTGCCAGCGTCTCCTTACGAGGGGGGGGCTCCTACAATGAGCAGTTCTTC.

This chain joins TRBV9 and TRBJ2-7, with 9 bases identical to TRBD2. CDR1 SGDLS and CDR2 YYNGEE come from the germline V gene. Trimming removed 0 bases from V and 4 bases from J; junction bases left unmatched: 8. The CDR3 consists of 16 residues. DNA for the CDR3: TGTGCCAGCAGCGTAGCACCTCTAGCGGGGTCTTACGAGCAGTACTTC. It translates to CASSVAPLAGSYEQYF.

This clone occurred a few times. The CDR3 sequence: CASSAYRVDTQYF. The DNA of the CDR3 is TGTGCCAGCAGCGCGTACAGGGTTGATACGCAGTATTTT. The chain carries TRBV11-3 and TRBJ2-3, with D possibly being TRBD1 (6 bases). This CDR3 region has 13 residues. Trimming took off 5 bases at V and 6 bases at J, with 12 bases between the two ends. Germline CDR1 and CDR2: SGHNT and YENEEA. Using reference TRBV11-3 and TRBJ2-3 for the parts outside the CDR3, the full variable domain is EAGVVQSPRYKIIEKKQPVAFWCNPISGHNTLYWYLQNLGQGPELLIRYENEEAVDDSQLPKDRFSAERLKGVDSTLKIQPAELGDSAVYLCASSAYRVDTQYFGPGTRLTVL.

The chain employs TRBV18 and TRBJ1-5; 9 bases fit TRBD1. Germline V gene sequence: CDR1 KGHSH, CDR2 LQKENI. V lost 0 bases to trimming and J lost 5 bases; unmatched junction nucleotides: 8. CDR3 length equals 17 residues. The CDR3 here is CASSPPSWTGVYQPQHF. The CDR3 DNA reads as TGTGCCAGCTCACCACCTTCTTGGACAGGGGTCTATCAGCCCCAGCATTTT.